These 3 T cell receptor beta chains came from one sample sequenced in a study of type 1 regulatory T cells. Study-wide points: Type 1 regulatory T cells had a more restricted TCR repertoire than non-type 1 regulatory T cells.

Their target antigens are unknown. TCRdb fed the reads into MiXCR, producing one record per CDR3 protein. Of 65,000 to 80,000 distinct CDR3 sequences detected, around 20% appear once; the ten largest clones hold more than 6.5%. Sequenced input: cultured type 1 regulatory T (Tr1) cells, either the whole culture or a sorted fraction (not recorded which). The origin of the receptors is a human donor in good health.

This clonotype has just a few counts. This sequence joins TRBV30 and TRBJ2-2, with a tentative D call TRBD1 (5 bases). CDR3 length: 12 amino acids. The V end lost 8 bases, the J end lost 1 base, and 8 bases lay between the germline ends. CDR1 GTSNPN and CDR2 SVGIG come from the germline V gene (reference sequence). The CDR3 DNA follows: TGTGCCCATGACAGGAACACCGGGGAGCTGTTTTTT. It yields the protein CAHDRNTGELFF.

The chain carries TRBV11-2 and TRBJ2-7, with 7 bases fitting TRBD2. The CDR3 is 15 amino acids. Germline CDR1 and CDR2: SGHAT and FQNNGV. Losses at the gene ends were 5 bases for V and 4 bases for J; bases not matched to a gene: 11. This chain's CDR3 is CASSLTRGGEYEQYF. The CDR3 region has the DNA TGTGCCAGCAGCCTGACCCGTGGGGGGGAATACGAGCAGTACTTC.

This clonotype was counted a few times. The chain has TRBV7-2 and TRBJ2-3, with TRBD2 identical over 11 bases. The CDR3 is 17 amino acids. CDR1 and CDR2 (germline): SGHTA, FQGNSA. Losses at the gene ends were 5 bases for V and 3 bases for J; bases not matched to a gene: 10. The CDR3 DNA sequence: TGTGCCAGCAGCCTCCTAACTAGCGGGAGACTGACAGATACGCAGTATTTT. This codes for CASSLLTSGRLTDTQYF.